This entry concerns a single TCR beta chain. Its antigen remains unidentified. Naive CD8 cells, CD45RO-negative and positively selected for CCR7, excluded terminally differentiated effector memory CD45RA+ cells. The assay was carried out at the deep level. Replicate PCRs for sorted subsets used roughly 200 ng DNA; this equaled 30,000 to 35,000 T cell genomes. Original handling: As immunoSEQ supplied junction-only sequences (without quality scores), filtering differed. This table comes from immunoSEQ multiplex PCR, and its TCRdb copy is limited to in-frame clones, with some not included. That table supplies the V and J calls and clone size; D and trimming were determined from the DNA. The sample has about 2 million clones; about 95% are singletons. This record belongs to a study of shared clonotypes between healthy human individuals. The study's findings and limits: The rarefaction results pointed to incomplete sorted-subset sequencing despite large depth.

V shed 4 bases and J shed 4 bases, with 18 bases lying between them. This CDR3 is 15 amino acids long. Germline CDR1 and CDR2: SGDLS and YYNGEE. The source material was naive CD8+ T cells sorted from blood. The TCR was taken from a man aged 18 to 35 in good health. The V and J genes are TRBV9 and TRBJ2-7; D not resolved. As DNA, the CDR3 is TGTGCCAGCAGCCCCGTAGGTATTGTGGGATACGAGCAGTACTTC. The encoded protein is CASSPVGIVGYEQYF.